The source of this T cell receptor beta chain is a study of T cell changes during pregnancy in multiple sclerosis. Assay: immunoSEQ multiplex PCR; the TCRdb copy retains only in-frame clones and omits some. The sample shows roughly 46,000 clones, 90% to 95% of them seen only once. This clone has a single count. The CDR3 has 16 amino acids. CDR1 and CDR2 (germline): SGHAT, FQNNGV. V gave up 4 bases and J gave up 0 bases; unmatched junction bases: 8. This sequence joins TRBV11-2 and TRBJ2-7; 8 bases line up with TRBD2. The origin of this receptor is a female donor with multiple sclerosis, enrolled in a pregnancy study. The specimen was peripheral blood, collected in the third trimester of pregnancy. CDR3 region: CASSYRGSGTSYEQYF. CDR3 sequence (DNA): TGTGCCAGCAGCTATCGGGGTAGCGGGACCTCCTACGAGCAGTACTTC.